Shown below are 5 T cell receptor beta chains from a single sample sequenced in a study of T cell changes during pregnancy in multiple sclerosis. The protocol was immunoSEQ multiplex PCR, while the TCRdb copy is restricted to in-frame clones and leaves out a portion. Of around 80,000 clones in the sample, 85% to 95% were seen once. The material was peripheral blood, obtained in the second trimester of pregnancy. The receptors derive from a female donor in good health, enrolled as a control in a pregnancy study.

The rearrangement links TRBV11-1 to TRBJ1-2; TRBD1 matches at 8 bases. The V and J ends lost 5 bases and 2 bases, in that order; junction bases with no gene match: 1. This CDR3 is 13 amino acids long. Germline V gene sequence: CDR1 SGHAT, CDR2 FQDESV (reference sequence). The CDR3 sequence is CASSRDRNYGYTF. The CDR3 DNA sequence: TGTGCCAGCAGCCGGGACAGGAACTATGGCTACACCTTC.

V and J are TRBV7-9 and TRBJ1-1, with D possibly TRBD1 on 5 matching bases. Per the germline V gene, CDR1 is SEHNR and CDR2 is FQNEAQ (reference sequence). Trimming stripped 5 bases from V and 5 bases from J, with 15 bases between. This CDR3 comprises 14 residues. The CDR3 DNA reads as TGTGCCAGCAGCCACGTGGGGGGTTTAACTGAAGCTTTCTTT. It yields the protein CASSHVGGLTEAFF. Drawing the rest from reference TRBV7-9 and TRBJ1-1, the complete variable domain is DTGVSQNPRHKITKRGQNVTFRCDPISEHNRLYWYRQTLGQGPEFLTYFQNEAQLEKSRLLSDRFSAERPKGSFSTLEIQRTEQGDSAMYLCASSHVGGLTEAFFGQGTRLTVV.

This chain joins TRBV28 and TRBJ2-5, with TRBD2 matching over 7 bases. CDR3 length equals 15 residues. CDR1 is MDHEN, CDR2 SYDVKM, per germline. Losses at the gene ends were 2 bases for V and 5 bases for J; bases not matched to a gene: 8. The CDR3 region is CASSLNRGRGETQYF. The CDR3 bases are TGTGCCAGCAGTTTAAATCGTGGGAGGGGTGAGACCCAGTACTTC.

The chain is built from TRBV27 and TRBJ2-1, with 9 bases that match TRBD2. V trimming: 4 bases; J trimming: 12 bases; junction bases outside the gene matches: 13. CDR1 MNHEY and CDR2 SMNVEV come from the germline V gene (reference sequence). The CDR3 length is 15 residues. The CDR3 DNA is TGTGCCAGCAGTTCATTAGCGGGAGTGGATCGTGTGCAGTTCTTC. This encodes CASSSLAGVDRVQFF.

The chain employs TRBV7-6 and TRBJ2-7; possibly TRBD1 for D (5 bases). This CDR3 has 17 residues. Trimming shortened V by 3 bases and J by 2 bases, and 20 bases separated the two germline ends. CDR1 and CDR2 (germline): SGHVS, FNYEAQ. For the CDR3, the DNA is TGTGCCAGCAGCTTTATCTCAGGGAATAGCAGGCCCTACGAGCAGTACTTC. This gives the protein CASSFISGNSRPYEQYF.